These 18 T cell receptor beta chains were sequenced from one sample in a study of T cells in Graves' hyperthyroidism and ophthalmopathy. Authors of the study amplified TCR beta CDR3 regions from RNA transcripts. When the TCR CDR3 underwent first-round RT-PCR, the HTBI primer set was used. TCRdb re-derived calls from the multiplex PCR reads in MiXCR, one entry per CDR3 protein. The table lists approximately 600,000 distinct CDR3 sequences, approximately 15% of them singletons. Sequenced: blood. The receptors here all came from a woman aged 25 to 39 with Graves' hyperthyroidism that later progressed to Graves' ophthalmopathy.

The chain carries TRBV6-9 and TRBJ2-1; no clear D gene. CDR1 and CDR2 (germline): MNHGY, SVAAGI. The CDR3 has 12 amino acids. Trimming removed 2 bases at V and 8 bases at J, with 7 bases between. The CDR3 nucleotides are TGTGCCAGCAGTTATGACCGGTATGAGCAGTTCTTC. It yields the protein CASSYDRYEQFF.

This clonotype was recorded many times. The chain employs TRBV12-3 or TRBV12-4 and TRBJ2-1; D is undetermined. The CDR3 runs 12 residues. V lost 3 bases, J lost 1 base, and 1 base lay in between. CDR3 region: CASSFSYNEQFF. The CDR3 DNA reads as TGTGCCAGCAGTTTTTCCTACAATGAGCAGTTCTTC.

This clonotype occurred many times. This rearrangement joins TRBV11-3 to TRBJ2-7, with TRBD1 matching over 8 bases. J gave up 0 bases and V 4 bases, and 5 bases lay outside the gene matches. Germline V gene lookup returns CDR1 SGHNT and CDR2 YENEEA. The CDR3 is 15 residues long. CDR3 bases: TGTGCCAGCAGCTCTAGGACAGGGAGCTCCTACGAGCAGTACTTC. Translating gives CASSSRTGSSYEQYF.

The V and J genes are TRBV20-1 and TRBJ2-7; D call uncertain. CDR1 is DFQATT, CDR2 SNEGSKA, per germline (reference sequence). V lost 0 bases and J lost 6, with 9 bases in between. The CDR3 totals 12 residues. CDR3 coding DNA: TGCAGTGCTAGAGATCACTTGGGCGAGCAGTACTTC. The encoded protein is CSARDHLGEQYF.

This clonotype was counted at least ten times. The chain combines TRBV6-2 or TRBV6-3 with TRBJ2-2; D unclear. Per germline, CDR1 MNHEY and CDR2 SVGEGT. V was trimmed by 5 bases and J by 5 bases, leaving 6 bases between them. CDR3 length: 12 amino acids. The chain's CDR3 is CASSTRTGELFF. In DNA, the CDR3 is TGTGCCAGCAGTACGAGGACCGGGGAGCTGTTTTTT.

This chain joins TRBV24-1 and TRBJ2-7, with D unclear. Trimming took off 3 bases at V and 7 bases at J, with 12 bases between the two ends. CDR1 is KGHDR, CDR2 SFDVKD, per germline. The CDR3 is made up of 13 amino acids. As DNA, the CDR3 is TGTGCCACCAGTGATGCCAAAATCGGGGAGCAGTACTTC. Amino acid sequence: CATSDAKIGEQYF.

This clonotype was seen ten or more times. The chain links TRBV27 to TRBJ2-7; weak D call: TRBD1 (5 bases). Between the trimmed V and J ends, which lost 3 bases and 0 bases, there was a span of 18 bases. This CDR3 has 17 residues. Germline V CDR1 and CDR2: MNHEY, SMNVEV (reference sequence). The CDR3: CASSFARDGKSSYEQYF. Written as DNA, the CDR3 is TGTGCCAGCAGTTTCGCCAGGGATGGGAAGAGCTCCTACGAGCAGTACTTC.

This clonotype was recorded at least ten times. CDR3: CASSPQGYTEAFF. The CDR3 DNA sequence: TGTGCCAGCTCACCTCAGGGGTACACTGAAGCTTTCTTT. The J gene is TRBJ1-1, the V gene TRBV18; perhaps TRBD1 as D (6 bases). V lost 3 bases and J 3 bases, leaving 8 bases between the germline ends. Germline CDR1 and CDR2: KGHSH and LQKENI. The CDR3 has 13 residues.

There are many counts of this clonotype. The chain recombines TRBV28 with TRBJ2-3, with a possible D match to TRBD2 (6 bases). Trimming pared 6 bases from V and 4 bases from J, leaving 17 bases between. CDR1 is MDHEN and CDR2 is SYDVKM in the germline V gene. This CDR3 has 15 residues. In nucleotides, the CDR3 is TGTGCCAGCAGAGGAGGGGAGGCCGTGGCAGATACGCAGTATTTT. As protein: CASRGGEAVADTQYF.

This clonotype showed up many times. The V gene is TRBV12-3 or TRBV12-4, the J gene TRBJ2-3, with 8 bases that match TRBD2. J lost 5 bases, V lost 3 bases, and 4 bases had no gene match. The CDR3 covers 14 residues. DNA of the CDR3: TGTGCCAGCAGTTTTTCCGGGGGGGGAGATACGCAGTATTTT. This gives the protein CASSFSGGGDTQYF.

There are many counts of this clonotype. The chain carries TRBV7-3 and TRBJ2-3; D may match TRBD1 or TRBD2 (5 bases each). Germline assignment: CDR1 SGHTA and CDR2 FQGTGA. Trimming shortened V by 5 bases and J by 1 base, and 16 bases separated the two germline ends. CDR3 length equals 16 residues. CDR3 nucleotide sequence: TGTGCCAGCAGCACCCATACCGGGACGGGCACAGATACGCAGTATTTT. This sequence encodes CASSTHTGTGTDTQYF.

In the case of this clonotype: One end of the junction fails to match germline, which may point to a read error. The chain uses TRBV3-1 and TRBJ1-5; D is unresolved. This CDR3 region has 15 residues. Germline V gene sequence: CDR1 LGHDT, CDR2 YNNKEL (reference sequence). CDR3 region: CAGSQVIGGNQPQHF. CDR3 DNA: TGTGCCGGCAGCCAAGTCATTGGGGGCAATCAGCCCCAGCATTTT.

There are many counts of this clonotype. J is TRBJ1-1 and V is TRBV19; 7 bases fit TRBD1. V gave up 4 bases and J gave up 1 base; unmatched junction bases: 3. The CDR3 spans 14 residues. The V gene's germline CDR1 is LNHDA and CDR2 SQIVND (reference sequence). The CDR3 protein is CASSRGQSNTEAFF. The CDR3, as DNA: TGTGCCAGTAGTAGGGGACAGTCGAACACTGAAGCTTTCTTT.

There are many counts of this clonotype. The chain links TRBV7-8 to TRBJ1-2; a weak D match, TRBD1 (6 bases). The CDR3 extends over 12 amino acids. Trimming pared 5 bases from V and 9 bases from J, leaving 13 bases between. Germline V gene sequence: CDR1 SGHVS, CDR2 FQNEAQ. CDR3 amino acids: CASSPRGGSYTF. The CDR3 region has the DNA TGTGCCAGCAGCCCGCGGGGGGGCAGCTACACCTTC.

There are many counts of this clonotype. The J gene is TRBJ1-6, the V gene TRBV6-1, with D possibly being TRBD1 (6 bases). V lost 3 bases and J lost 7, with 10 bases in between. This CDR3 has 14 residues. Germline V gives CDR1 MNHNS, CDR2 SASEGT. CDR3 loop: CASSELDRNSPLHF. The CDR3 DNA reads TGTGCCAGCAGTGAGTTGGACAGAAATTCACCCCTCCACTTT.

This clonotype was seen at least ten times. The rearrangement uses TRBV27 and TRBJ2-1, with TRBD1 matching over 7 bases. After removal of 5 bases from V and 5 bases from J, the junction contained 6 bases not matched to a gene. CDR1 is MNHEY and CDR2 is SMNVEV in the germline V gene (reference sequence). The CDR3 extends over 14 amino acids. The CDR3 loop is CASSIQGPHNEQFF. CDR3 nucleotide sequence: TGTGCCAGCAGTATACAGGGGCCTCACAATGAGCAGTTCTTC.

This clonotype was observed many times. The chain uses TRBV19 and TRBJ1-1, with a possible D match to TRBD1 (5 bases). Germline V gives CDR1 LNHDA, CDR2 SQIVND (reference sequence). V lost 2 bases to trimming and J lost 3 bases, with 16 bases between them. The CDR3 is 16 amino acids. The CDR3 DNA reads TGTGCCAGTAGTATACCCTTGGGCAGGGTGGACACTGAAGCTTTCTTT. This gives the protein CASSIPLGRVDTEAFF.

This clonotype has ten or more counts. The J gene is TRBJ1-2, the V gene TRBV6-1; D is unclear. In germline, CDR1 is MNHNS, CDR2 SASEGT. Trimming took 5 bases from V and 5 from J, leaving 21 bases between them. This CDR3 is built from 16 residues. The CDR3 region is CASSPRPDVDRYGYTF. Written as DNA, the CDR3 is TGTGCCAGCAGTCCCCGGCCAGACGTGGACCGGTATGGCTACACCTTC.